One and the same sample provided the 14 T cell receptor beta chains below, sequenced in a study of T cell responses to AZD1222 COVID-19 vaccine. Only in-frame clones appear in the TCRdb table, and some are missing; sequencing was by immunoSEQ multiplex PCR. This table holds some 120,000 clones, around 87% found once. The material was peripheral blood, obtained on day 0 of AZD1222 vaccination. These receptors originate from an adult in good health.

The rearrangement uses TRBV27 and TRBJ1-4; the match to TRBD1 covers 7 bases. Trimming cost V 5 bases and J 4 bases; bases outside gene matches: 10. Germline V CDR1 and CDR2: MNHEY, SMNVEV (reference sequence). CDR3 size: 16 residues. The CDR3 nucleotides are TGTGCCAGCAGTCTCTCCCGACAGGGACTTAATGAAAAACTGTTTTTT. It codes for CASSLSRQGLNEKLFF.

The V call is TRBV7-8, the J call TRBJ2-7; D gene unclear. The CDR3 is 16 residues long. The germline V gene encodes CDR1 SGHVS and CDR2 FQNEAQ. The V and J ends lost 0 bases and 3 bases respectively, with 15 bases between them. The CDR3 sequence is CASSLARSQEGYEQYF. CDR3 DNA sequence: TGTGCCAGCAGCTTAGCGAGGTCACAAGAAGGCTACGAGCAGTACTTC.

This clone has only a few counts. The rearrangement links TRBV2 to TRBJ1-3; no clear D. CDR3 length: 14 amino acids. Per the germline V gene, CDR1 is SNHLY and CDR2 is FYNNEI. Trimming took 5 bases from V and 8 from J, leaving 16 bases between them. The CDR3 DNA follows: TGTGCCAGCAGTAAGTTAGCACCCGAAGACACCATATATTTT. Translating it yields CASSKLAPEDTIYF.

CDR3 sequence reads: CAWSVHANQPQHF. The CDR3 coding sequence is TGTGCCTGGAGTGTACATGCCAATCAGCCCCAGCATTTT. The V call is TRBV30, the J call TRBJ1-5, with D unresolved. Between the trimmed V and J ends, which lost 0 bases and 3 bases, there was a span of 6 bases. The CDR3 length is 13 residues. CDR1 is GTSNPN and CDR2 is SVGIG in the germline V gene (reference sequence).

The chain links TRBV3-1 (or the pseudogene TRBV3-2) to TRBJ2-5, with D perhaps being TRBD1 or TRBD2 (5 bases each). The CDR3 contains 14 residues. Trimming shortened V by 2 bases and J by 5 bases, and 12 bases separated the two germline ends. CDR1 is LGHDT, CDR2 YNNKEL, per germline (reference sequence). CDR3 protein: CASSQRGWGETQYF. Written as DNA, the CDR3 is TGTGCCAGCAGCCAAAGGGGCTGGGGGGAGACCCAGTACTTC.

This chain uses TRBV7-8 with TRBJ2-7, with D possibly called TRBD1 or TRBD2 (5 bases each). This CDR3 has 13 residues. The germline V and J ends were trimmed by 5 bases and 6 bases, with 14 bases remaining between them. Germline-derived CDR1 and CDR2 are SGHVS and FQNEAQ. In DNA form, the CDR3 reads TGTGCCAGCAGCCGAGGGGTGCGTCTCGAGCAGTACTTC. This encodes CASSRGVRLEQYF.

The chain is built from TRBV28 and TRBJ2-7; D is unclear. The CDR3 runs to 12 residues. Germline lookup yields CDR1 MDHEN and CDR2 SYDVKM. With 7 bases removed from V and 0 bases from J, the gap between germline ends came to 7 bases. CDR3: CASIGRSYEQYF. CDR3 DNA sequence: TGTGCCAGCATAGGGCGCTCCTACGAGCAGTACTTC.

The CDR3 region is CASSLGFTNEKLFF. CDR3 DNA: TGTGCCAGCAGCTTAGGGTTTACTAATGAAAAACTGTTTTTT. V gene TRBV11-2 combines with J gene TRBJ1-4, with D unclear. The CDR3 contains 14 residues. The V end lost 1 base, the J end lost 2 bases, and 5 bases lay between the germline ends. Germline loops: CDR1 SGHAT, CDR2 FQNNGV.

The chain is built from TRBV6-5 and TRBJ1-6; D is possibly TRBD1 (5 bases). Per the germline V gene, CDR1 is MNHEY and CDR2 is SVGAGI. The CDR3 loop spans 15 amino acids. Trimming pared 4 bases from V and 7 bases from J, leaving 14 bases between. CDR3 DNA: TGTGCCAGCAGTTCCGGGGACCCCACCAATTCACCCCTCCACTTT. Protein: CASSSGDPTNSPLHF.

This sequence joins TRBV29-1 and TRBJ2-1; TRBD1 aligns across 7 bases. This CDR3 comprises 12 residues. The V and J ends lost 7 bases and 8 bases, in that order; junction bases with no gene match: 8. Germline lookup yields CDR1 SQVTM and CDR2 ANQGSEA. CDR3 in amino acids: CSAATGFDEQFF. CDR3 coding DNA: TGCAGCGCAGCGACAGGGTTCGATGAGCAGTTCTTC.

This clone was recorded only once. The chain combines TRBV6-1 with TRBJ1-6; D remains ambiguous. The CDR3 runs 13 residues. The V gene lost 2 bases and the J gene lost 6 bases, with 5 bases spanning the gap. Germline CDR1 is MNHNS and CDR2 is SASEGT. As DNA, the CDR3 is TGTGCCAGCAGTGAATTGGTTAATTCACCCCTCCACTTT. Translated: CASSELVNSPLHF.

On this clone: Other DNA sequences within the sample encode an identical CDR3. The chain uses TRBV7-9 and TRBJ1-6, with TRBD1 identical over 7 bases. Trimming cost V 6 bases and J 0 bases; bases outside gene matches: 8. The CDR3 has 17 residues. CDR1 and CDR2 (germline): SEHNR, FQNEAQ (reference sequence). CDR3 nucleotide sequence: TGTGCCAGCAGTCGACCGGGACAGAGCTCCTATAATTCACCCCTCCACTTT. Protein product: CASSRPGQSSYNSPLHF.

Here the CDR3 DNA reads TGCGCCAGCAGCCAAGAGGTCCTAGCGGGGGGGCGTATCACCGGGGAGCTGTTTTTT. Amino acids: CASSQEVLAGGRITGELFF. The J gene is TRBJ2-2, the V gene TRBV4-3; TRBD2 matches at 12 bases. CDR3 size: 19 residues. V lost 0 bases, J lost 4 bases, and 9 bases stayed unmatched. CDR1 and CDR2 from the germline V gene are LGHNA and YSLEER.

This chain uses TRBV6-5 with TRBJ1-3; perhaps TRBD1 as D (5 bases). From germline, CDR1 is MNHEY and CDR2 SVGAGI. This CDR3 has 11 residues. Trimming pared 6 bases from V and 8 bases from J, leaving 8 bases between. The CDR3: CASSQGDTIYF. DNA of the CDR3: TGTGCCAGCAGCCAGGGAGACACCATATATTTT.